This T cell receptor beta chain stems from a study of CD8 T cells in Susac syndrome. Study-level points and caveats: The authors acknowledged that the study's TCR sequencing and HLA analysis involved relatively few individuals.

V lost 0 bases to trimming and J lost 3 bases, with 11 bases between them. This CDR3 is 14 amino acids long. The V gene's germline CDR1 is SQVTM and CDR2 ANQGSEA. TEMRA cells were FACS-enriched and CD8+ and CD4+ T cells negatively isolated. When the RNA was reverse transcribed, random hexamers were used with an input of 0.5 to 1 ug. With immunoSEQ multiplex PCR, TCR beta CDR3 was amplified across 54 Vbeta and 13 Jbeta. Each CDR3 protein is one row after TCRdb ran MiXCR on the immunoSEQ multiplex PCR reads. The data show 100,000 to 150,000 distinct CDR3 sequences, roughly 80% seen once. This clonotype was detected once. Its matching antigen is unknown.

This chain uses TRBV29-1 with TRBJ1-1; a weak D match, TRBD1 (6 bases). The source of this sequence is a human donor with multiple sclerosis. Sequencing used CD8+ T cells from PBMCs. The CDR3 region has the DNA TGCAGCGTTGAAGAAGTGGACAGTTACACTGAAGCTTTCTTT. This sequence encodes CSVEEVDSYTEAFF.